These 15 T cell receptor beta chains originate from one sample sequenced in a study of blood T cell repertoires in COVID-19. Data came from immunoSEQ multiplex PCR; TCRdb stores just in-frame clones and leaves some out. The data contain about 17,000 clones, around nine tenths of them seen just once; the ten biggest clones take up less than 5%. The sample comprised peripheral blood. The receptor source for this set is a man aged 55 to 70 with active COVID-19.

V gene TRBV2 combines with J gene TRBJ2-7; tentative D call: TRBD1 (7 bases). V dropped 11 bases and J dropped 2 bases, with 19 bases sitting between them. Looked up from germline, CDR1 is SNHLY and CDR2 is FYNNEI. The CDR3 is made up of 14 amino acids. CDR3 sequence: CAGGPRTGPYEQYF. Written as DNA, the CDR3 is TGTGCCGGGGGGCCGAGGACAGGACCCTACGAGCAGTACTTC.

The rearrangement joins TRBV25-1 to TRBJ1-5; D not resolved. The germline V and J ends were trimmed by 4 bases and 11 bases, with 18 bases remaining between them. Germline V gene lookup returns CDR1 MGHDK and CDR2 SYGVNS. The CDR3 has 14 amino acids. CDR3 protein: CASSGAPNDETQHF. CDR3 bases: TGTGCCAGCAGTGGAGCGCCCAATGACGAGACCCAGCATTTT.

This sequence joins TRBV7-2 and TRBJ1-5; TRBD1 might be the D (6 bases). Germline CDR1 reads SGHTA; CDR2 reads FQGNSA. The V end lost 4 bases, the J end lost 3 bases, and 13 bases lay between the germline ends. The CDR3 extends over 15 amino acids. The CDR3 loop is CASSWGGQNNQPQHF. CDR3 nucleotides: TGTGCCAGCAGCTGGGGGGGGCAAAACAATCAGCCCCAGCATTTT. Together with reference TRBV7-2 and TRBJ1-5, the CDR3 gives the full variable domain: GAGVSQSPSNKVTEKGKDVELRCDPISGHTALYWYRQSLGQGLEFLIYFQGNSAPDKSGLPSDRFSAERTGGSVSTLTIQRTQQEDSAVYLCASSWGGQNNQPQHFGDGTRLSIL.

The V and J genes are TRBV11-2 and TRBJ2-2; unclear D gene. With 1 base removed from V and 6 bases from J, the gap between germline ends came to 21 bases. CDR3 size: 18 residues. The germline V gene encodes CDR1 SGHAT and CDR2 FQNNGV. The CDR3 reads CASSLAPRVWAFSGELFF. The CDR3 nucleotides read TGTGCCAGCAGCTTAGCTCCTCGAGTCTGGGCGTTTTCCGGGGAGCTGTTTTTT. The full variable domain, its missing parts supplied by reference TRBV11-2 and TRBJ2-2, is EAGVAQSPRYKIIEKRQSVAFWCNPISGHATLYWYQQILGQGPKLLIQFQNNGVVDDSQLPKDRFSAERLKGVDSTLKIQPAKLEDSAVYLCASSLAPRVWAFSGELFFGEGSRLTVL.

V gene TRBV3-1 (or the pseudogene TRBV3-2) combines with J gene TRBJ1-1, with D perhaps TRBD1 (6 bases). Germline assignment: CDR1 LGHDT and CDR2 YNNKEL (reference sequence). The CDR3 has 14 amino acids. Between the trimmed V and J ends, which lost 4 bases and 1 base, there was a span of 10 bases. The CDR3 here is CASSRTAANTEAFF. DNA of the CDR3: TGTGCCAGCAGCCGGACAGCGGCGAACACTGAAGCTTTCTTT.

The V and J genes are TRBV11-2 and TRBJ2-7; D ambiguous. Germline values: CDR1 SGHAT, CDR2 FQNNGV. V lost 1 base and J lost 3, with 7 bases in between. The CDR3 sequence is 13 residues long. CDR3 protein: CASSLVGFYEQYV. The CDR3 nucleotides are TGTGCCAGCAGCTTAGTGGGCTTCTACGAGCAGTACGTC.

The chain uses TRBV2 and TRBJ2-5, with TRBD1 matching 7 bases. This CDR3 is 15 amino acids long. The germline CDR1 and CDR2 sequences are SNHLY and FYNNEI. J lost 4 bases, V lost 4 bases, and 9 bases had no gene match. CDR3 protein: CASSGGGGPGETQYF. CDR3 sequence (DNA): TGTGCCAGCAGTGGAGGGGGCGGCCCGGGAGAGACCCAGTACTTC.

Here the CDR3 reads CSVTQGNTEAFF. CDR3 nucleotides: TGCAGCGTTACACAGGGGAACACTGAAGCTTTCTTT. J is TRBJ1-1 and V is TRBV29-1; a possible D gene is TRBD1 (6 bases). The V and J ends lost 5 bases and 1 base respectively, with 8 bases between them. Per germline, CDR1 SQVTM and CDR2 ANQGSEA. CDR3 length: 12 amino acids.

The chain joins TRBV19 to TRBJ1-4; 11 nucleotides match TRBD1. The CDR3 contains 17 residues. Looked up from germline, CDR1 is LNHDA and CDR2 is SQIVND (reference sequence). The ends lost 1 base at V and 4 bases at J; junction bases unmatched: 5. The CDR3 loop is CASSIAGQGAGNEKLFF. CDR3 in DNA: TGTGCCAGTAGTATAGCCGGACAGGGGGCCGGTAATGAAAAACTGTTTTTT. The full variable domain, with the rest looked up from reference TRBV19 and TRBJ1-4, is DGGITQSPKYLFRKEGQNVTLSCEQNLNHDAMYWYRQDPGQGLRLIYYSQIVNDFQKGDIAEGYSVSREKKESFPLTVTSAQKNPTAFYLCASSIAGQGAGNEKLFFGSGTQLSVL.

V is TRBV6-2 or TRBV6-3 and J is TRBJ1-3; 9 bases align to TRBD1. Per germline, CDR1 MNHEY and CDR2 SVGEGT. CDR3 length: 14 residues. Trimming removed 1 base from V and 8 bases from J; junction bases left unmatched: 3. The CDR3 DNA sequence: TGTGCCAGCAGTTACTTCGGACAGGGGTACACCATATATTTT. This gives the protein CASSYFGQGYTIYF.

The CDR3 bases are TGCGCCAGCAGCGGGTTCGGGGGTAGGAGCACTGAAGCTTTCTTT. Its translation: CASSGFGGRSTEAFF. The V call is TRBV5-1, the J call TRBJ1-1; a possible D gene is TRBD1 (5 bases). Trimming left V 4 bases short and J 4 bases short, with 17 bases between. The CDR3 loop spans 15 amino acids. Germline CDR1 and CDR2: SGHRS and YFSETQ.

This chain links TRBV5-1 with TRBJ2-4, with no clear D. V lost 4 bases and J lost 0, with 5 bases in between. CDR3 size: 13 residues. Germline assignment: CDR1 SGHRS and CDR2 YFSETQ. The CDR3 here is CASSPVAKNIQYF. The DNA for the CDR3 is TGCGCCAGCAGCCCTGTAGCCAAAAACATTCAGTACTTC.

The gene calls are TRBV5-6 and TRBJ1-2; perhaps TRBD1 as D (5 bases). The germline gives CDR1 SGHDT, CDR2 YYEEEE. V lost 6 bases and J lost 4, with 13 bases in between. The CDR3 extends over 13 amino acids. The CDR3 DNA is TGTGCCAGCACCCAGACAGTAGTCTATGGCTACACCTTC. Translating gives CASTQTVVYGYTF. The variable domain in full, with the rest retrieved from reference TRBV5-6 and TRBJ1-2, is DAGVTQSPTHLIKTRGQQVTLRCSPKSGHDTVSWYQQALGQGPQFIFQYYEEEERQRGNFPDRFSGHQFPNYSSELNVNALLLGDSALYLCASTQTVVYGYTFGSGTRLTVV.

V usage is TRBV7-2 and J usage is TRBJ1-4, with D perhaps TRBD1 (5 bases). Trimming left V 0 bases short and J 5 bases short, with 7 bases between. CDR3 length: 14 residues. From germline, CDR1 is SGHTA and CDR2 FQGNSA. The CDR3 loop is CASSLAGGNEKLFF. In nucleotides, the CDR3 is TGTGCCAGCAGCTTAGCGGGGGGGAATGAAAAACTGTTTTTT.

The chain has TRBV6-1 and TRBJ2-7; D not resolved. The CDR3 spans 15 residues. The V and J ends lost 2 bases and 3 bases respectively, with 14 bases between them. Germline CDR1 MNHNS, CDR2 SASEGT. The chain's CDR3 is CASSELIGRLYEQYV. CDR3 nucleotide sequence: TGTGCCAGCAGTGAATTAATCGGCAGACTCTACGAGCAGTACGTC.